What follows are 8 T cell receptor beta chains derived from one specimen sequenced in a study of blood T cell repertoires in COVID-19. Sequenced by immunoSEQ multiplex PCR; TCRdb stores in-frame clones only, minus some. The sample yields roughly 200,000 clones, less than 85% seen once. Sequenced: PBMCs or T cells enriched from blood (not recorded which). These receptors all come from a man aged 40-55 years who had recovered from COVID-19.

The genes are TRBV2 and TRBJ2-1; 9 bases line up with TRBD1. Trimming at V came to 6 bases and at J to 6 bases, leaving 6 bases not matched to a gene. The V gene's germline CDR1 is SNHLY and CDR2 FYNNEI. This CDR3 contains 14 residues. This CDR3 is CASSGDRVGNEQFF. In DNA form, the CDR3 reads TGTGCCAGCAGCGGGGACAGGGTAGGCAATGAGCAGTTCTTC.

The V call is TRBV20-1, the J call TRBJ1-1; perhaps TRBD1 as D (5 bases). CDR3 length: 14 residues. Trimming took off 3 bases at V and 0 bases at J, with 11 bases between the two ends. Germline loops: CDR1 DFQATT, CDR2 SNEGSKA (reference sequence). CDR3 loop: CSASRAGMNTEAFF. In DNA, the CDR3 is TGCAGTGCTAGTCGTGCAGGGATGAACACTGAAGCTTTCTTT.

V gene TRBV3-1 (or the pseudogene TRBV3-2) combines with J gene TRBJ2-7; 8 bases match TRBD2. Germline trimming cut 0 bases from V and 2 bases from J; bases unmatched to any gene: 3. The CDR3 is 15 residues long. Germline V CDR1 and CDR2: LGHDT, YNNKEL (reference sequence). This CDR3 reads CASSQDPGRAYEQYF. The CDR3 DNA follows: TGTGCCAGCAGCCAAGATCCCGGGAGGGCCTACGAGCAGTACTTC.

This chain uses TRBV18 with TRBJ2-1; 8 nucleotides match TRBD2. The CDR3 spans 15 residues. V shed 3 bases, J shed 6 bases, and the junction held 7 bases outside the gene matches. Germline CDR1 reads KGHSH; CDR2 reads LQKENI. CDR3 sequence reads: CASSPGPGGSNEQFF. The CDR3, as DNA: TGTGCCAGCTCACCGGGACCGGGGGGGTCCAATGAGCAGTTCTTC.

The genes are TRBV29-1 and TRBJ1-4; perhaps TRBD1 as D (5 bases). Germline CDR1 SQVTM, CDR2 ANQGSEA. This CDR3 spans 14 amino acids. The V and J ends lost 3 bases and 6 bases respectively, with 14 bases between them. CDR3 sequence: CSVDTGHSDEKLFF. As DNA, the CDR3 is TGCAGCGTTGACACAGGTCATTCGGATGAAAAACTGTTTTTT.

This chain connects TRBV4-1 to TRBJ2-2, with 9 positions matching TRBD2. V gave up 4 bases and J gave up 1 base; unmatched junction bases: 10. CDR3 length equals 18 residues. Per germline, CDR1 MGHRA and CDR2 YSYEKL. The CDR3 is CASSRGGSGRLNTGELFF. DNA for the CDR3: TGCGCCAGCAGCCGAGGGGGTAGCGGGAGACTGAACACCGGGGAGCTGTTTTTT.

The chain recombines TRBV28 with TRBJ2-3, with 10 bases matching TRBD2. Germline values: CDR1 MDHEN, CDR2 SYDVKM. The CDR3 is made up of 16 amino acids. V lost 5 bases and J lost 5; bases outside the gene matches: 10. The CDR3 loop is CASSTQREGRGDTQYF. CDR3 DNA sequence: TGTGCCAGCAGTACCCAGCGGGAGGGCCGAGGAGATACGCAGTATTTT.

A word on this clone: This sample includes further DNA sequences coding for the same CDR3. Written as DNA, the CDR3 is TGTGCCAGCAGTTTAGGGGGGGCAACTAATGAAAAACTGTTTTTT. Translating it yields CASSLGGATNEKLFF. V gene TRBV27 combines with J gene TRBJ1-4; tentatively, D is TRBD1 (5 bases). The ends were cut back, 2 bases at V and 0 bases at J, with 7 bases in the middle. The CDR3 runs to 15 residues. The germline gives CDR1 MNHEY, CDR2 SMNVEV (reference sequence). Drawing the rest from reference TRBV27 and TRBJ1-4, the complete variable domain is EAQVTQNPRYLITVTGKKLTVTCSQNMNHEYMSWYRQDPGLGLRQIYYSMNVEVTDKGDVPEGYKVSRKEKRNFPLILESPSPNQTSLYFCASSLGGATNEKLFFGSGTQLSVL.